This TCR beta chain was identified in a study of blood T cell repertoires in COVID-19. For the study at large: T cells, B-cell-depleted T cells, or PBMCs supplied cDNA or gDNA.

The table came from immunoSEQ multiplex PCR; TCRdb's copy has only in-frame clones and leaves some out. Among 90,000 to 110,000 clones listed, roughly 80% were seen once. The sample comprised peripheral blood. This receptor was taken from an elderly woman with acute or convalescent COVID-19.

The CDR3 region has the DNA TGTGCCTGGGGACTAGCGGGAGGAGTGGGGGATACGCAGTATTTT. Its protein product is CAWGLAGGVGDTQYF. This rearrangement joins TRBV30 to TRBJ2-3; 14 bases are a match to TRBD2. The CDR3 extends over 15 amino acids. V lost 5 bases, J lost 6 bases, and 7 bases stayed unmatched. Germline CDR1 reads GTSNPN; CDR2 reads SVGIG (reference sequence).